The 21 T cell receptor beta chains below were found in one sample sequenced in a study of tissue T cells after allogeneic stem cell transplantation. Sequencing used immunoSEQ multiplex PCR; TCRdb keeps in-frame clones, though not all of them. The sample lists around 24,000 clones; about 90% were seen once. Sequenced material: blood, taken before transplantation. Every receptor here comes from a male donor older than 55 who later had graft-versus-host disease after an allogeneic stem cell transplant.

The chain carries TRBV5-1 and TRBJ2-5; 7 bases map to TRBD1. The CDR3 has 15 amino acids. Per germline, CDR1 SGHRS and CDR2 YFSETQ. Losses at the gene ends were 1 base for V and 5 bases for J; bases not matched to a gene: 8. CDR3 protein: CASSLNRGSAETQYF. The CDR3 DNA reads TGCGCCAGCAGCTTGAACAGGGGTTCGGCGGAGACCCAGTACTTC.

This clone was detected only once. The chain couples TRBV24-1 to TRBJ2-3; maybe TRBD1 (5 bases). Trimming took off 4 bases at V and 6 bases at J, with 16 bases between the two ends. The CDR3 is 15 residues long. Germline assignment: CDR1 KGHDR and CDR2 SFDVKD. Here the CDR3 reads CATSDAGSATDTQYF. The CDR3 region has the DNA TGTGCCACCAGTGACGCAGGGTCGGCGACGGATACGCAGTATTTT.

This clone was counted a single time. The rearrangement uses TRBV5-8 and TRBJ2-3; 11 nucleotides line up with TRBD2. The ends lost 4 bases at V and 1 base at J; junction bases unmatched: 14. Germline V lookup: CDR1 SGHTS, CDR2 YDEGEE. The CDR3 is 19 amino acids. CDR3 bases: TGTGCCAGCAGCAACGGCTTGCTAGCGGGGGGAAGAGGCACAGATACGCAGTATTTT. Its translation: CASSNGLLAGGRGTDTQYF.

This clone was seen just once. This chain links TRBV6-4 with TRBJ1-5; possibly TRBD1 for D (6 bases). V was trimmed by 3 bases and J by 1 base, leaving 10 bases between them. This CDR3 has 15 residues. Germline V lookup: CDR1 MRHNA, CDR2 SNTAGT. The CDR3 protein is CASSEHQGSNQPQHF. As DNA, the CDR3 is TGTGCCAGCAGTGAACATCAGGGGAGCAATCAGCCCCAGCATTTT.

The CDR3 loop is CASSLDTGNQPQHF. CDR3 DNA sequence: TGCGCCAGCAGCTTGGATACAGGCAATCAGCCCCAGCATTTT. The V call is TRBV5-1, the J call TRBJ1-5; no firm D call. Trimming shortened V by 0 bases and J by 2 bases, and 6 bases separated the two germline ends. This CDR3 is 14 amino acids long. Looked up from germline, CDR1 is SGHRS and CDR2 is YFSETQ.

The chain carries TRBV19 and TRBJ1-1; D gene uncertain. This CDR3 spans 13 amino acids. CDR1 and CDR2 (germline): LNHDA, SQIVND (reference sequence). V lost 1 base, J lost 5 bases, and 8 bases lay in between. The CDR3 sequence is CASSIGRITEAFF. Written as DNA, the CDR3 is TGTGCCAGTAGTATAGGGAGAATAACTGAAGCTTTCTTT.

This CDR3 reads CASSHGGDGYTF. The CDR3 DNA follows: TGTGCCAGCAGCCATGGTGGTGATGGCTACACCTTC. V gene TRBV3-1 (or the pseudogene TRBV3-2) combines with J gene TRBJ1-2; unclear D gene. Germline CDR1 and CDR2: LGHDT and YNNKEL (reference sequence). V lost 3 bases to trimming and J lost 6 bases, with 8 bases between them. The CDR3 extends over 12 amino acids.

V gene TRBV19 combines with J gene TRBJ2-1; 14 bases align to TRBD2. Per the germline V gene, CDR1 is LNHDA and CDR2 is SQIVND (reference sequence). This CDR3 is built from 19 residues. V dropped 6 bases and J dropped 7; count of bases not matched to a gene: 17. The CDR3 DNA is TGTGCCAGTAGCGGCTCGGGACTAGCGGGAGAAGGGGGTATAAATGAGCAGTTCTTC. Translation gives CASSGSGLAGEGGINEQFF.

The chain has TRBV19 and TRBJ2-7; 7 bases map to TRBD2. This CDR3 is 15 amino acids long. Germline V gives CDR1 LNHDA, CDR2 SQIVND (reference sequence). Trimming removed 6 bases from V and 5 bases from J; junction bases left unmatched: 13. Written as DNA, the CDR3 is TGTGCCAGTAGCGAGAGGAGGGAGGGCCTCAACGAGCAGTACTTC. Its protein product is CASSERREGLNEQYF.

This chain uses TRBV5-4 with TRBJ2-2; TRBD2 matches at 11 bases. The V segment lost 0 bases and the J segment 0 bases; nucleotides outside the gene matches: 7. The germline V gene has CDR1 SGHNT and CDR2 YYREEE (reference sequence). The CDR3 extends over 19 amino acids. The CDR3 sequence: CASSLDLLAGGSNTGELFF. Written as DNA, the CDR3 is TGTGCCAGCAGCTTGGATCTCCTAGCGGGAGGATCGAACACCGGGGAGCTGTTTTTT.

CDR3 DNA sequence: TGCAGTGCTAGTTCTCTGGCGGGAGAGACAGATACGCAGTATTTT. This codes for CSASSLAGETDTQYF. This rearrangement joins TRBV20-1 to TRBJ2-3; 7 bases line up with TRBD2. V gave up 3 bases and J gave up 3 bases; unmatched junction bases: 9. This CDR3 has 15 amino acids. Looked up from germline, CDR1 is DFQATT and CDR2 is SNEGSKA (reference sequence).

V gene TRBV21-1 combines with J gene TRBJ2-2; the table names TRBD1, a call not compared with the DNA. TRBV21-1 counts as a pseudogene. CDR3 length equals 15 residues. CDR3 bases: TGTGCCAGCAGCAAAGGACAGGCGAGAACCGGGGAGCTGTTTTTT. This gives the protein CASSKGQARTGELFF.

The chain couples TRBV3-1 (or the pseudogene TRBV3-2) to TRBJ1-3; D is uncertain. CDR3 length: 16 residues. The germline V gene has CDR1 LGHDT and CDR2 YNNKEL (reference sequence). The ends were cut back, 5 bases at V and 0 bases at J, with 14 bases in the middle. CDR3 nucleotide sequence: TGTGCCAGCAGCTACGCCCACCAGATCTCTGGAAACACCATATATTTT. Protein sequence: CASSYAHQISGNTIYF.

The rearrangement uses TRBV12-3 or TRBV12-4 and TRBJ1-1, with a tentative D call TRBD1 (5 bases). V dropped 3 bases and J dropped 2 bases, with 7 bases sitting between them. There are 13 residues in the CDR3. The CDR3 spells CASSLGDNTEAFF. The CDR3 nucleotides are TGTGCCAGCAGTTTGGGGGACAACACTGAAGCTTTCTTT.

This CDR3 reads CASSLVVNEQFF. In DNA form, the CDR3 reads TGTGCCAGCAGCTTGGTGGTCAATGAGCAGTTCTTC. J is TRBJ2-1 and V is TRBV5-4; unclear D gene. The CDR3 spans 12 residues. Germline V gene data show CDR1 as SGHNT and CDR2 as YYREEE (reference sequence). V was clipped by 0 bases and J by 6 bases, with 4 bases between them.

This chain links TRBV18 with TRBJ1-3; D is unclear. Germline-derived CDR1 and CDR2 are KGHSH and LQKENI. Trimming left V 5 bases short and J 2 bases short, with 19 bases between. The CDR3 is made up of 17 amino acids. CDR3 residues: CASSKSPGSSAGNTIYF. The CDR3 region has the DNA TGTGCCAGCTCAAAATCGCCCGGGTCTTCCGCTGGAAACACCATATATTTT.

The rearrangement uses TRBV7-2 and TRBJ2-1, with D unresolved. Germline V gives CDR1 SGHTA, CDR2 FQGNSA. V lost 4 bases, J lost 1 base, and 14 bases lay in between. CDR3 size: 16 residues. CDR3 in DNA: TGTGCCAGCAGCTCTACAGTCGGTGGGTCCTACAATGAGCAGTTCTTC. The encoded protein is CASSSTVGGSYNEQFF.

The chain couples TRBV18 to TRBJ2-7; TRBD1 matches at 7 bases. The CDR3 runs to 15 residues. The J segment lost 0 bases and the V segment lost 3 bases, leaving 5 bases of the junction unmatched. Germline CDR1 is KGHSH and CDR2 is LQKENI. CDR3 sequence reads: CASSPLRQGSYEQYF. CDR3 in DNA: TGTGCCAGCTCACCGCTCCGACAGGGCTCCTACGAGCAGTACTTC.

The CDR3 coding sequence is TGTGCCAGCAGCCCACGGCAGGGGGGGAACACCATATATTTT. As protein: CASSPRQGGNTIYF. The gene calls are TRBV9 and TRBJ1-3; 7 bases match TRBD1. V dropped 4 bases and J dropped 7; count of bases not matched to a gene: 8. Per germline, CDR1 SGDLS and CDR2 YYNGEE. This CDR3 is 14 amino acids long.

The chain recombines TRBV7-2 with TRBJ2-4; no clear D gene. CDR1 is SGHTA and CDR2 is FQGNSA in the germline V gene. This CDR3 is built from 13 residues. Trimming took 5 bases from V and 5 from J, leaving 10 bases between them. CDR3 coding DNA: TGTGCCAGCAGCCGCGCCAAGGAAAACATTCAGTACTTC. Its protein is CASSRAKENIQYF.

The V gene is TRBV3-1 (or the pseudogene TRBV3-2), the J gene TRBJ1-2, with D perhaps matching TRBD1 (6 bases). Germline assignment: CDR1 LGHDT and CDR2 YNNKEL (reference sequence). Trimming shortened V by 6 bases and J by 3 bases, and 17 bases separated the two germline ends. This CDR3 is 15 amino acids long. CDR3 nucleotide sequence: TGTGCCAGCAGAAAGGGGGGAGCAAAGTACTATGGCTACACCTTC. It is translated as CASRKGGAKYYGYTF.